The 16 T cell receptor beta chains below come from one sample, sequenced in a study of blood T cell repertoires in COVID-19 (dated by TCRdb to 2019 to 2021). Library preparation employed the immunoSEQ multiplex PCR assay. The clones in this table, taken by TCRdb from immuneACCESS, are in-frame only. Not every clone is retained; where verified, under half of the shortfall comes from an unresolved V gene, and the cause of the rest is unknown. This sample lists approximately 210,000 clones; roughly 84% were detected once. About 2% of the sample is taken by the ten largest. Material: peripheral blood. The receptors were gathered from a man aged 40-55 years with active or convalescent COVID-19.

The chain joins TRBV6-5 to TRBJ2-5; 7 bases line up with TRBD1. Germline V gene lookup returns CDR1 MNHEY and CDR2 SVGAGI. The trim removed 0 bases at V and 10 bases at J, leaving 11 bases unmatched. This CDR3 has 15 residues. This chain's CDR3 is CASSYSGDRVGYQYF. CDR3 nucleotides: TGTGCCAGCAGTTACTCCGGAGACAGGGTTGGATACCAGTACTTC.

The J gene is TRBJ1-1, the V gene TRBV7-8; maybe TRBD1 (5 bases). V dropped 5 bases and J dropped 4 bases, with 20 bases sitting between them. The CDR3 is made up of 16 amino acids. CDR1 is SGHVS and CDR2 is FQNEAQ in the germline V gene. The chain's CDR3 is CASSPMGGLLFTEAFF. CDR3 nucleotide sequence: TGTGCCAGCAGCCCGATGGGGGGTTTATTGTTCACTGAAGCTTTCTTT.

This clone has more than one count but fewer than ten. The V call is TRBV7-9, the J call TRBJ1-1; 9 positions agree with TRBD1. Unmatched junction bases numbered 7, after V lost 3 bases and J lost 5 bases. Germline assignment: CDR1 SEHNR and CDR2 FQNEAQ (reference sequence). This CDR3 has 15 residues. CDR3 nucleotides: TGTGCCAGCAGCTTGGGACAGGGTAGGAAAACTGAAGCTTTCTTT. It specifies CASSLGQGRKTEAFF.

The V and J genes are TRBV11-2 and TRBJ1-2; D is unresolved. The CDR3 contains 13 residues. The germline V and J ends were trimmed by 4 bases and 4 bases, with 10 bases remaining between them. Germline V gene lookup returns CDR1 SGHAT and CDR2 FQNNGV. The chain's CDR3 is CASSSELGYGYTF. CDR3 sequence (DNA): TGTGCCAGCAGCTCGGAGCTAGGCTATGGCTACACCTTC.

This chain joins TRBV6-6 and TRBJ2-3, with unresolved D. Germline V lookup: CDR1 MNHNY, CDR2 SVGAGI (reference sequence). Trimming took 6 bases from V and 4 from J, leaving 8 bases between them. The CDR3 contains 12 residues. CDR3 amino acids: CASRIEADTQYF. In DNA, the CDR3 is TGTGCCAGCAGGATAGAGGCAGATACGCAGTATTTT.

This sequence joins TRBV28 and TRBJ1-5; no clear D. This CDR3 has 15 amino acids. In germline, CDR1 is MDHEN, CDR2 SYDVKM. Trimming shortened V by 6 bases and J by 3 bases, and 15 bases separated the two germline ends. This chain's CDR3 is CASRPEGGYNQPQHF. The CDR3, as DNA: TGTGCCAGCAGACCCGAGGGAGGATACAATCAGCCCCAGCATTTT.

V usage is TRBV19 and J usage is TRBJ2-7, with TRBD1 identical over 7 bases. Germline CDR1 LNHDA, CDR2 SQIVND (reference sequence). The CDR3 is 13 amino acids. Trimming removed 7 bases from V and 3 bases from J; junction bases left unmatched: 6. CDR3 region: CASTPGTVYEQYF. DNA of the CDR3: TGTGCCAGTACCCCTGGGACAGTCTACGAGCAGTACTTC.

CDR3 DNA sequence: TGTGCCAGCAGTCCTACGGGGGGGGCCTTTGGCGAGCAGTTCTTC. Protein product: CASSPTGGAFGEQFF. This chain connects TRBV6-6 to TRBJ2-1; 8 bases fit TRBD2. This CDR3 region has 15 residues. V gave up 5 bases and J gave up 10 bases; unmatched junction bases: 13. From germline, CDR1 is MNHNY and CDR2 SVGAGI (reference sequence).

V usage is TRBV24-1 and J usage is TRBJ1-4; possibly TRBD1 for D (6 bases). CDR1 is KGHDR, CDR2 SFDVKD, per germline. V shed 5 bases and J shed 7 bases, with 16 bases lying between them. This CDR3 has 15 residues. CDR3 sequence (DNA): TGTGCCACCAGTGCTATGAAGGGGGGGAGTGAAAAACTGTTTTTT. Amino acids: CATSAMKGGSEKLFF.

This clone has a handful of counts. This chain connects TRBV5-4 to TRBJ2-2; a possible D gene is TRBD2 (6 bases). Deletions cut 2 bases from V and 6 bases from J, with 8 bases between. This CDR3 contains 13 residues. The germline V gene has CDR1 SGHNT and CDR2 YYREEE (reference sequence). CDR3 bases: TGTGCCAGCAGCTTATGGGGGGCCGGGGAGCTGTTTTTT. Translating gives CASSLWGAGELFF.

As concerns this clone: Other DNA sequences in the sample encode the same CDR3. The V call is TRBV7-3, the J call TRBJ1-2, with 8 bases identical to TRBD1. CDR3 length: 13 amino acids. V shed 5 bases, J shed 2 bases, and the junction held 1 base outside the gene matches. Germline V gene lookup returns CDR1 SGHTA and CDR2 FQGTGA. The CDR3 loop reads CASSRDRNYGYTF. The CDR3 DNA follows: TGTGCCAGCAGCCGGGACAGGAACTATGGCTACACCTTC.

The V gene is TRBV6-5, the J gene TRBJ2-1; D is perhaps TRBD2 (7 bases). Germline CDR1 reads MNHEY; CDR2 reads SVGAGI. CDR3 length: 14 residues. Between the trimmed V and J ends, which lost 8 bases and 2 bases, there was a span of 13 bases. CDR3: CASSRGTTYNEQFF. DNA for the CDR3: TGTGCCAGCTCTAGGGGGACTACCTACAATGAGCAGTTCTTC.

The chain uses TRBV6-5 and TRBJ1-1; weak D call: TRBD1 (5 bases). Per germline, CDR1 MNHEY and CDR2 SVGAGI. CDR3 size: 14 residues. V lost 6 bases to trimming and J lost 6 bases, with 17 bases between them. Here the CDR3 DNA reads TGTGCCAGCAGCTACGGGGGGTTCGCCCCTGAAGCTTTCTTT. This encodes CASSYGGFAPEAFF.

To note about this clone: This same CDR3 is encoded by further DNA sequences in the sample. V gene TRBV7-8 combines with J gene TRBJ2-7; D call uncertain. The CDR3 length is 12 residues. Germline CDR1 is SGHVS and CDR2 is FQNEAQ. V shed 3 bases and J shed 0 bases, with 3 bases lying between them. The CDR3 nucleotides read TGTGCCAGCAGCTTGAGCTCCTACGAGCAGTACTTC. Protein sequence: CASSLSSYEQYF. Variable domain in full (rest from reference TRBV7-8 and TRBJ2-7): GAGVSQSPRYKVAKRGQDVALRCDPISGHVSLFWYQQALGQGPEFLTYFQNEAQLDKSGLPSDRFFAERPEGSVSTLKIQRTQQEDSAVYLCASSLSSYEQYFGPGTRLTVT.

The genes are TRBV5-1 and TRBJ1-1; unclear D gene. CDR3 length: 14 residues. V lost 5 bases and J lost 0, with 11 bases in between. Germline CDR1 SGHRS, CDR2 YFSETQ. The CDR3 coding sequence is TGCGCCAGCAGATCAACCCTAATGAACACTGAAGCTTTCTTT. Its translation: CASRSTLMNTEAFF.

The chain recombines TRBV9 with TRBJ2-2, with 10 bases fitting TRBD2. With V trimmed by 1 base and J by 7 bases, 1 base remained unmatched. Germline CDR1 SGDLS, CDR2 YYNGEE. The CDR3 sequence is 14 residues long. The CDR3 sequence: CASSVPSGSGELFF. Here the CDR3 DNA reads TGTGCCAGCAGCGTACCTAGCGGGAGCGGGGAGCTGTTTTTT.